What follows are 9 T cell receptor beta chains derived from one specimen sequenced in a study of blood T cell repertoires in COVID-19. Sequenced by immunoSEQ multiplex PCR; TCRdb stores in-frame clones only, minus some. Altogether about 270,000 clones are present, around 82% being singletons, with the ten largest covering over 9%. The sample consisted of peripheral blood. These receptors all come from a woman in her forties or fifties who had recovered from COVID-19.

The rearrangement joins TRBV5-5 to TRBJ1-1; D might be TRBD1 (5 bases). The V gene's germline CDR1 is SGHKS and CDR2 YYEKEE (reference sequence). V dropped 4 bases and J dropped 3 bases, with 13 bases sitting between them. This CDR3 has 14 residues. CDR3 DNA sequence: TGTGCCAGCAGCCGCGTTGGGGGGTACACTGAAGCTTTCTTT. Translated: CASSRVGGYTEAFF.

The genes are TRBV5-1 and TRBJ1-1; D gene uncertain. The germline V and J ends were trimmed by 7 bases and 0 bases, with 13 bases remaining between them. There are 14 residues in the CDR3. Germline CDR1 is SGHRS and CDR2 is YFSETQ. Here the CDR3 reads CASSSLPVNTEAFF. DNA of the CDR3: TGCGCCAGCTCATCACTCCCGGTGAACACTGAAGCTTTCTTT.

The V gene is TRBV7-9, the J gene TRBJ1-1; D gene uncertain. Trimming pared 0 bases from V and 1 base from J, leaving 9 bases between. Germline-derived CDR1 and CDR2 are SEHNR and FQNEAQ (reference sequence). The CDR3 contains 15 residues. CDR3 amino acids: CASSLAALRNTEAFF. The CDR3 nucleotides are TGTGCCAGCAGCTTAGCAGCCTTGCGGAACACTGAAGCTTTCTTT. Complete variable domain (other parts from reference TRBV7-9 and TRBJ1-1): DTGVSQNPRHKITKRGQNVTFRCDPISEHNRLYWYRQTLGQGPEFLTYFQNEAQLEKSRLLSDRFSAERPKGSFSTLEIQRTEQGDSAMYLCASSLAALRNTEAFFGQGTRLTVV.

The chain employs TRBV9 and TRBJ2-2; possible D gene TRBD1, 5 bases. CDR3 length: 13 amino acids. With 0 bases removed from V and 7 bases from J, the gap between germline ends came to 7 bases. Germline V CDR1 and CDR2: SGDLS, YYNGEE. Here the CDR3 DNA reads TGTGCCAGCAGCGTAGCAGGGTACGGGGAGCTGTTTTTT. It encodes CASSVAGYGELFF.

The chain employs TRBV19 and TRBJ2-2; 12 nucleotides line up with TRBD1. V lost 6 bases and J lost 6; bases outside the gene matches: 11. The CDR3 is 17 residues long. Germline V gene sequence: CDR1 LNHDA, CDR2 SQIVND (reference sequence). CDR3 sequence: CASSRGQGAVTAGELFF. The CDR3 DNA sequence: TGTGCCAGTAGCAGGGGACAGGGGGCTGTAACGGCCGGGGAGCTGTTTTTT.

The V gene is TRBV4-3, the J gene TRBJ2-6, with D possibly being TRBD1 (5 bases). Germline assignment: CDR1 LGHNA and CDR2 YSLEER. The CDR3 is 17 amino acids. V was pared by 2 bases and J by 0 bases, with 11 bases between. The CDR3, as DNA: TGCGCCAGCAGCCAATCCAGGGATCCCTCTGGGGCCAACGTCCTGACTTTC. Its protein is CASSQSRDPSGANVLTF.

This chain connects TRBV4-2 to TRBJ1-2; 7 positions match TRBD1. After removal of 0 bases from V and 3 bases from J, the junction contained 7 bases not matched to a gene. CDR1 is LGHNA and CDR2 is YNFKEQ in the germline V gene. This CDR3 comprises 16 residues. CDR3 region: CASSQEGTGAYYGYTF. The CDR3 DNA follows: TGTGCCAGCAGCCAAGAGGGTACAGGGGCATACTATGGCTACACCTTC.

V gene TRBV4-3 combines with J gene TRBJ2-2, with TRBD2 matching 12 bases. The CDR3 sequence is 16 residues long. CDR1 is LGHNA, CDR2 YSLEER, per germline. V dropped 4 bases and J dropped 5; count of bases not matched to a gene: 5. CDR3: CASSPTSGRTTGELFF. As DNA, the CDR3 is TGCGCCAGCAGCCCGACTAGCGGGAGAACAACCGGGGAGCTGTTTTTT.

This chain connects TRBV7-2 to TRBJ2-7; D perhaps matches TRBD2 (6 bases). This CDR3 contains 15 residues. CDR1 and CDR2 (germline): SGHTA, FQGNSA. V lost 1 base and J 0 bases, leaving 10 bases between the germline ends. The CDR3 region has the DNA TGTGCCAGCAGCTTAGGGGGACTCAGCTCCTACGAGCAGTACTTC. Translating it yields CASSLGGLSSYEQYF.